This T cell receptor beta chain was captured by sequencing in a study of shared clonotypes between healthy human individuals. Here immunoSEQ multiplex PCR was the method, and the copy in TCRdb shows in-frame clones only, minus some. The sample carries roughly 600,000 clones, roughly 98% recorded once. Germline V gene data show CDR1 as MDHEN and CDR2 as SYDVKM. V shed 6 bases and J shed 2 bases, with 19 bases lying between them. The CDR3 spans 17 residues. Terminally differentiated effector memory CD45RA+ cells were excluded from the naive CD8 cells, which were CD45RO-negative and positively selected for CCR7.

The sequence was collected from a man in his thirties or forties in good health. Sequencing was done on a sample of naive CD8+ T cells sorted from blood. V is TRBV28 and J is TRBJ2-2; possibly TRBD1 for D (6 bases). The CDR3 loop reads CASRSDRTPLNTGELFF. CDR3 nucleotide sequence: TGTGCCAGCAGATCTGACAGGACCCCCTTAAACACCGGGGAGCTGTTTTTT. Looking up the rest from reference TRBV28 and TRBJ2-2 gives the full variable domain: DVKVTQSSRYLVKRTGEKVFLECVQDMDHENMFWYRQDPGLGLRLIYFSYDVKMKEKGDIPEGYSVSREKKERFSLILESASTNQTSMYLCASRSDRTPLNTGELFFGEGSRLTVL.